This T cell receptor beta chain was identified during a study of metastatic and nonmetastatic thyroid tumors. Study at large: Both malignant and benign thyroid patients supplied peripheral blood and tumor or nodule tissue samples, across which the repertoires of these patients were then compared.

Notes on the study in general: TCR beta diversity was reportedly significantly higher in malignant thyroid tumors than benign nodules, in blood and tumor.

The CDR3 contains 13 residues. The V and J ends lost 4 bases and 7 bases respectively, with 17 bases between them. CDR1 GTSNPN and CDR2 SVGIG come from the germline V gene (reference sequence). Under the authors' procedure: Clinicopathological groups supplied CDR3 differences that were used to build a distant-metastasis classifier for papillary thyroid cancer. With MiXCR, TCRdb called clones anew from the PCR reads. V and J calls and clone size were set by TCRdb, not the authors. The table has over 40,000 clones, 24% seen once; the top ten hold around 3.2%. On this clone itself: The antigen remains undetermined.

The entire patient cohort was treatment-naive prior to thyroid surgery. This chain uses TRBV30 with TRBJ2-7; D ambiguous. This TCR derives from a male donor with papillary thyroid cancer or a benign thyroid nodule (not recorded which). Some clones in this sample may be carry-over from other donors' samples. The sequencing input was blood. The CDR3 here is CAWMSTVLGEQYF. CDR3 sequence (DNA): TGTGCCTGGATGAGCACGGTTTTGGGGGAGCAGTACTTC.